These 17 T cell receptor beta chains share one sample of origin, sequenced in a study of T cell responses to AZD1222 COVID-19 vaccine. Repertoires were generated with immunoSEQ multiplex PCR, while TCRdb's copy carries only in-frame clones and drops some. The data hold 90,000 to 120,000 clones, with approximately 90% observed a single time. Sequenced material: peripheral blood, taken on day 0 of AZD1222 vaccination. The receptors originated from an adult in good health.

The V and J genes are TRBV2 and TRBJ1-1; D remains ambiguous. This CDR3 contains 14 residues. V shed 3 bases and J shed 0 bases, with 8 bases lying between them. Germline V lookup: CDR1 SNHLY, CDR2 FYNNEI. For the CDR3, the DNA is TGTGCCAGCAGTGATTCCAGGCTGAACACTGAAGCTTTCTTT. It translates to CASSDSRLNTEAFF.

CDR3 in DNA: TGTGCCAGCAGCTTAAGGACAGGACCGGGTCAGCCCCAGCATTTT. It translates to CASSLRTGPGQPQHF. V usage is TRBV7-2 and J usage is TRBJ1-5; TRBD1 matches 7 bases. Germline lookup yields CDR1 SGHTA and CDR2 FQGNSA. The length of the CDR3 is 15 residues. V gave up 2 bases and J gave up 6 bases; unmatched junction bases: 7.

The DNA of the CDR3 is TGTGCCAGCAGTTACCAAGCGGGGCTCAACACCGGGGAGCTGTTTTTT. It yields the protein CASSYQAGLNTGELFF. The V and J genes are TRBV6-2 or TRBV6-3 and TRBJ2-2; the match to TRBD2 covers 7 bases. CDR3 length equals 16 residues. V was pared by 2 bases and J by 2 bases, with 5 bases of the junction left unmatched. Germline V gene sequence: CDR1 MNHEY, CDR2 SVGEGT.

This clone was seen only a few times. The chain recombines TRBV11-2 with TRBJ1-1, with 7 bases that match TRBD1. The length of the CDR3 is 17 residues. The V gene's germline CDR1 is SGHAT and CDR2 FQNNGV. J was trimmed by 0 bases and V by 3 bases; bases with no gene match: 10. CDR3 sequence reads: CASSFPGQTRMNTEAFF. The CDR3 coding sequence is TGTGCCAGCAGCTTCCCGGGACAGACGAGGATGAACACTGAAGCTTTCTTT. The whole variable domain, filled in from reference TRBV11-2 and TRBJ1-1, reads EAGVAQSPRYKIIEKRQSVAFWCNPISGHATLYWYQQILGQGPKLLIQFQNNGVVDDSQLPKDRFSAERLKGVDSTLKIQPAKLEDSAVYLCASSFPGQTRMNTEAFFGQGTRLTVV.

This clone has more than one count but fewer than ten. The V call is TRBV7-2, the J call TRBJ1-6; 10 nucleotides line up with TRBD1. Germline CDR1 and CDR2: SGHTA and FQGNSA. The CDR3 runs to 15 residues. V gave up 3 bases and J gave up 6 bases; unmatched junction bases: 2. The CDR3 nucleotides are TGTGCCAGCAGCTTGGACAGGGGGATTAATTCACCCCTCCACTTT. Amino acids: CASSLDRGINSPLHF.

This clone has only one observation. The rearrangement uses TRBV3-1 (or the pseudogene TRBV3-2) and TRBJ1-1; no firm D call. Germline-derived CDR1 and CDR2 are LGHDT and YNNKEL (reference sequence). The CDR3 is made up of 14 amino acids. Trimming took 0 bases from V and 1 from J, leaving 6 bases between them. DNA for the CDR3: TGTGCCAGCAGCCAAGATGGCGGGAACACTGAAGCTTTCTTT. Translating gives CASSQDGGNTEAFF.

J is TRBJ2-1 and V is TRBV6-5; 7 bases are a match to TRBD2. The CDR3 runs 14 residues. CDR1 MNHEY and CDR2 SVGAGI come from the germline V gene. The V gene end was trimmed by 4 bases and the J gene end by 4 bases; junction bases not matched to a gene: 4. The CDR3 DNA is TGTGCCAGCAGTTCCGGGACTACTTACAATGAGCAGTTCTTC. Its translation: CASSSGTTYNEQFF.

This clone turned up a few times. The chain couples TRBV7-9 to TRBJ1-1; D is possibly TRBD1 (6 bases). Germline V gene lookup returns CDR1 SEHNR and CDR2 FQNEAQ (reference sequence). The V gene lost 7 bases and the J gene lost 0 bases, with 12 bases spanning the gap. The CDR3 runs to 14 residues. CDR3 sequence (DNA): TGTGCCAGCACCGGTTACAGGGTGAACACTGAAGCTTTCTTT. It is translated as CASTGYRVNTEAFF.

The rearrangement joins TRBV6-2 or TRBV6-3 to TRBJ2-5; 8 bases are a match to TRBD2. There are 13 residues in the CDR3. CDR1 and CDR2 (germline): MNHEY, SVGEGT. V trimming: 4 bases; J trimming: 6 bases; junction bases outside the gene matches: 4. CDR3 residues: CASSSGGPKTQYF. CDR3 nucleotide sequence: TGTGCCAGCAGTTCGGGGGGGCCTAAGACCCAGTACTTC.

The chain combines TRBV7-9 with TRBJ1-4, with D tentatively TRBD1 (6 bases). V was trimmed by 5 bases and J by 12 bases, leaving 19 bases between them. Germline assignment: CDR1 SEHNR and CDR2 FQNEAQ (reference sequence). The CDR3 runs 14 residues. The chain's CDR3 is CASSQTGTGRQLFF. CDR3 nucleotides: TGTGCCAGCAGCCAAACAGGGACCGGCCGGCAACTGTTTTTT.

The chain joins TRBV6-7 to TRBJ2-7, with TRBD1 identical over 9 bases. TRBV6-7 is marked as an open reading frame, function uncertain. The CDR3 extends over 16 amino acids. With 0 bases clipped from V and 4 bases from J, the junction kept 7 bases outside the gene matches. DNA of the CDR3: TGTGCCAGCAGTTACTCGAGACAGGGGGTGGTGTACGAGCAGTACTTC. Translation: CASSYSRQGVVYEQYF.

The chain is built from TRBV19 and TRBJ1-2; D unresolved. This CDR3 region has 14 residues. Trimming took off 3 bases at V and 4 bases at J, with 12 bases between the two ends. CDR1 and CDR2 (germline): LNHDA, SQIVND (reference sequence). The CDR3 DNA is TGTGCCAGTAGTATCGACGTGGGCCTCTATGGCTACACCTTC. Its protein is CASSIDVGLYGYTF.

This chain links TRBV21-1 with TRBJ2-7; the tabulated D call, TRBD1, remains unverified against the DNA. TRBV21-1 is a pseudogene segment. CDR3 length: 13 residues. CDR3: CASSLRAPYEQYF. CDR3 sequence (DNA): TGTGCCAGCAGCCTCAGGGCTCCCTACGAGCAGTACTTC.

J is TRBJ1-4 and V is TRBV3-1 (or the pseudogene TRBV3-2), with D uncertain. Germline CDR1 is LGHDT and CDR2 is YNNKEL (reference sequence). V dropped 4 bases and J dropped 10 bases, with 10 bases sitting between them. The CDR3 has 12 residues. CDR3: CASSPRVGKLFF. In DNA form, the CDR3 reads TGTGCCAGCAGCCCACGGGTGGGAAAACTGTTTTTT.

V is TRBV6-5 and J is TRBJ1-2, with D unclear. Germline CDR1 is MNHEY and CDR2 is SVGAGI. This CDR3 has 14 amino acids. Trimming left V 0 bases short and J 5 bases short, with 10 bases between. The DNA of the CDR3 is TGTGCCAGCAGTTACTCGGGCCCGTGGTATGGCTACACCTTC. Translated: CASSYSGPWYGYTF.

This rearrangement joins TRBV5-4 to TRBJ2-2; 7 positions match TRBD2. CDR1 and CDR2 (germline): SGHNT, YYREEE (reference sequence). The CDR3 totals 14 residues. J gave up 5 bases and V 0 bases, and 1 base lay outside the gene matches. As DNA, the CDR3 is TGTGCCAGCAGCTTGGCCGGGGGGACCGGGGAGCTGTTTTTT. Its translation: CASSLAGGTGELFF.

The CDR3 bases are TGCAGCGTTGAAGATCCCCGGGGGCGAGGTGGCTACACCTTC. Residues: CSVEDPRGRGGYTF. The rearrangement uses TRBV29-1 and TRBJ1-2; D is possibly TRBD1 (6 bases). The length of the CDR3 is 14 residues. Germline assignment: CDR1 SQVTM and CDR2 ANQGSEA. The V end lost 0 bases, the J end lost 7 bases, and 15 bases lay between the germline ends.